The rows below give T cell receptor beta chains drawn from one sample of a study of regulatory T cells in long-lasting Graves disease. One entry per CDR3 protein, called by TCRdb with MiXCR from the multiplex PCR reads. The data show some 470,000 distinct CDR3 sequences, with roughly a fifth seen just once and 7% to 9% held by the top ten. The sequences come from peripheral blood mononuclear cells (PBMCs), collected when the disease was refractory, from a patient treated with antithyroid drugs. The receptors originated from a female donor with Graves disease. Each CDR3 is given with its conserved first and last residue. A D gene is named only where the DNA matches it firmly. The size field is filled for only some rows; it gives once, few, many or a size class.

d_gene,j_gene,v_gene,abundance,len,CDR3aa,CDR3nt
.,TRBJ1-2,TRBV25-1,.,15,CASSEPESRPGGYTF,TGTGCCAGCAGTGAACCCGAATCACGTCCCGGTGGCTACACCTTC
TRBD1,TRBJ2-3,TRBV29-1,.,15,CSVFRGTGGTDTQYF,TGCAGCGTCTTTAGGGGGACAGGGGGCACAGATACGCAGTATTTT
.,TRBJ1-2,TRBV12-3/TRBV12-4,many,15,CASSLEGREDYGYTF,TGTGCCAGCAGTTTAGAAGGACGGGAGGACTATGGCTACACCTTC
.,TRBJ1-5,TRBV25-1,.,12,CASSRHNQPQHF,TGTGCCAGCAGTAGGCACAATCAGCCCCAGCATTTT
TRBD2,TRBJ2-1,TRBV24-1,once,15,CATSALAGGVGEQFF,TGTGCCACCAGTGCACTAGCGGGAGGAGTGGGTGAGCAGTTCTTC
TRBD1,TRBJ1-2,TRBV28,many,12,CASSGDSYGYTF,TGTGCCAGCAGTGGGGACAGCTATGGCTACACCTTC
TRBD1,TRBJ2-5,TRBV24-1,many,15,CATSDLQGAGETQYF,TGTGCCACCAGTGATTTACAGGGGGCGGGTGAGACCCAGTACTTC
.,TRBJ1-4,TRBV7-9,.,15,CASSPGTSKYEKLFF,TGTGCCAGCAGCCCGGGGACGTCTAAGTATGAAAAACTGTTTTTT
TRBD2,TRBJ2-2,TRBV20-1,few,15,CSAAPATSGKGELFF,TGCAGTGCTGCCCCCGCGACTAGCGGGAAAGGGGAGCTGTTTTTT
TRBD2,TRBJ2-7,TRBV4-1,.,17,CASSQVGLAGASYEQYF,TGCGCCAGCAGCCAAGTAGGACTAGCGGGAGCAAGTTACGAGCAGTACTTC
TRBD1,TRBJ2-2,TRBV9,.,15,CASSVEGTGDEELFF,TGTGCCAGCAGCGTAGAGGGTACAGGGGATGAGGAGCTGTTTTTT
.,TRBJ2-5,TRBV6-2/TRBV6-3,.,14,CASSFGASVETQYF,TGTGCCAGCAGTTTCGGGGCGTCGGTGGAGACCCAGTACTTC
.,TRBJ1-4,TRBV15,.,13,CATKRGSQEKLFF,TGTGCCACCAAACGAGGGAGTCAGGAAAAACTGTTTTTT
.,TRBJ1-1,TRBV7-9,.,17,CASSHGLTVAMNTEAFF,TGTGCCAGCAGCCACGGTCTGACAGTAGCCATGAACACTGAAGCTTTCTTT
.,TRBJ1-5,TRBV19,.,13,CASSNGVYQPQHF,TGTGCCAGTAGTAATGGGGTATATCAGCCCCAGCATTTT
.,TRBJ2-5,TRBV7-9,many,15,CASSLVKAFQETQYF,TGTGCCAGCAGCTTAGTTAAAGCCTTCCAAGAGACCCAGTACTTC
.,TRBJ2-2,TRBV19,.,17,CASSIWGTVSRTGELFF,TGTGCCAGTAGTATCTGGGGGACCGTTTCGAGGACCGGGGAGCTGTTTTTT
TRBD1,TRBJ1-6,TRBV12-3/TRBV12-4,many,14,CASSFGTENSPLHF,TGTGCCAGCAGTTTCGGGACAGAGAATTCACCCCTCCACTTT
.,TRBJ2-5,TRBV9,few,13,CASSKGTKETQYF,TGTGCCAGCAGCAAAGGGACAAAAGAGACCCAGTACTTC
TRBD1,TRBJ1-3,TRBV20-1,.,16,CSAISGQSPSGNTIYF,TGCAGTGCTATTTCGGGACAGAGCCCCTCTGGAAACACCATATATTTT
TRBD1,TRBJ2-2,TRBV5-4,.,18,CASSLGTGQGGRTGELFF,TGTGCCAGCAGCTTGGGTACTGGACAGGGAGGTCGCACCGGGGAGCTGTTTTTT
TRBD1,TRBJ1-2,TRBV5-1,.,15,CASSTGQGLNYGYTF,TGCGCCAGCAGCACGGGACAGGGACTAAACTATGGCTACACCTTC
.,TRBJ2-2,TRBV7-2,.,16,CASSPLGGNKAGELFF,TGTGCCAGCAGCCCCCTGGGGGGTAATAAGGCCGGGGAGCTGTTTTTT
TRBD1,TRBJ1-1,TRBV13,.,13,CANSLGTGAEAFF,TGTGCCAACAGCCTCGGGACAGGGGCCGAAGCTTTCTTT
.,TRBJ1-1,TRBV7-9,few,15,CASSLGGAAGGEAFF,TGTGCCAGCAGCTTAGGAGGGGCTGCGGGCGGGGAAGCTTTCTTT
TRBD1,TRBJ2-6,TRBV6-2/TRBV6-3,.,22,CASSYWGLQGQRPVSGADVLTF,TGTGCCAGCAGTTACTGGGGTTTACAGGGACAGCGCCCAGTCTCTGGGGCCGACGTCCTGACTTTC
.,TRBJ2-2,TRBV7-2,few,14,CASRTRANTGELFF,TGTGCCAGCAGGACTAGGGCGAACACCGGGGAGCTGTTTTTT
.,TRBJ1-1,TRBV29-1,.,13,CSVCRVMNTEAFF,TGCAGCGTCTGCAGGGTAATGAACACTGAAGCTTTCTTT
TRBD1,TRBJ1-5,TRBV28,.,20,CASSLFFGQGGGLGNQPQHF,TGTGCCAGCAGTTTATTTTTCGGACAGGGAGGAGGTTTGGGCAATCAGCCCCAGCATTTT
.,TRBJ1-3,TRBV9,few,15,CASSIGLNSGNTIYF,TGTGCCAGCAGCATCGGACTTAACTCTGGAAACACCATATATTTT
.,TRBJ2-3,TRBV15,many,16,CATSRGLETSTDTQYF,TGTGCCACCAGCAGAGGCCTGGAAACTAGCACAGATACGCAGTATTTT
TRBD2,TRBJ2-1,TRBV6-1,.,16,CASTRLAGGPNNEQFF,TGTGCCAGCACTCGGCTAGCGGGAGGGCCCAACAATGAGCAGTTCTTC
TRBD1,TRBJ1-6,TRBV7-2,many,16,CASSLGDRSYNSPLHF,TGTGCCAGCAGCTTAGGGGACAGGAGTTATAATTCACCCCTCCACTTT
TRBD2,TRBJ2-7,TRBV12-3/TRBV12-4,many,15,CASSTSVKSSYEQYF,TGTGCCAGCAGTACTAGCGTAAAGAGCTCCTACGAGCAGTACTTC
TRBD1,TRBJ2-7,TRBV6-2/TRBV6-3,many,13,CASRWTGGYEQYF,TGTGCCAGCCGTTGGACAGGCGGCTACGAGCAGTACTTC
.,TRBJ2-7,TRBV30,few,13,CALSIRGPYEQYF,TGTGCCTTATCGATCCGAGGGCCCTACGAGCAGTACTTC
.,TRBJ2-7,TRBV27,many,14,CASSLRGGGNEQYF,TGTGCCAGCAGTTTACGAGGAGGGGGGAACGAGCAGTACTTC
.,TRBJ1-5,TRBV10-3,.,14,CAISEGREGQPQHF,TGTGCCATCAGTGAGGGCCGGGAGGGTCAGCCCCAGCATTTT
TRBD1,TRBJ2-1,TRBV28,few,14,CASSLRAGGNEQFF,TGTGCCAGCAGTTTGAGGGCAGGGGGCAATGAGCAGTTCTTC
TRBD1,TRBJ2-7,TRBV10-3,.,15,CAISDGDRGRGEQYF,TGTGCCATCAGCGACGGGGACAGGGGGCGCGGGGAGCAGTACTTC
.,TRBJ2-5,TRBV2,few,14,CASSDGPMGETQYF,TGTGCCAGCAGTGACGGCCCAATGGGGGAGACCCAGTACTTC
TRBD2,TRBJ2-5,TRBV7-2,many,18,CASSLTHRLAGLQETQYF,TGTGCCAGCAGCTTAACCCACAGACTAGCGGGCCTACAAGAGACCCAGTACTTC
.,TRBJ2-5,TRBV11-2,many,20,CASSRLTQGGGRQVGETQYF,TGTGCCAGCAGCCGTCTTACGCAAGGGGGAGGGAGGCAGGTGGGAGAGACCCAGTACTTC
.,TRBJ2-7,TRBV6-1,few,13,CASNRVQGYEQYF,TGTGCCAGCAACCGCGTTCAGGGATACGAGCAGTACTTC
TRBD2,TRBJ2-3,TRBV6-1,few,18,CASRAKPGLAGITDTQYF,TGTGCCAGCAGAGCAAAACCGGGACTAGCGGGGATCACAGATACGCAGTATTTT
.,TRBJ2-1,TRBV12-3/TRBV12-4,.,16,CASSLTATNPYNEQFF,TGTGCCAGCAGTTTGACAGCCACCAATCCCTACAATGAGCAGTTCTTC
TRBD1,TRBJ2-7,TRBV9,few,16,CASSATGTGPPHEQYF,TGTGCCAGCAGCGCGACCGGGACAGGGCCTCCCCACGAGCAGTACTTC
TRBD1,TRBJ2-5,TRBV18,few,15,CASSTSGGLQETQYF,TGTGCCAGCTCAACTTCAGGGGGTTTACAAGAGACCCAGTACTTC
TRBD1,TRBJ1-3,TRBV28,many,14,CASSGGQAGNTIYF,TGTGCCAGCAGTGGGGGACAGGCTGGAAACACCATATATTTT
.,TRBJ2-4,TRBV5-4,many,13,CASSPGLGDIQYF,TGTGCCAGCAGCCCCGGATTGGGGGACATTCAGTACTTC
TRBD2,TRBJ2-2,TRBV6-9,few,13,CASSYGGSGELFF,TGTGCCAGCAGTTACGGGGGGTCCGGGGAGCTGTTTTTT
.,TRBJ1-2,TRBV12-3/TRBV12-4,many,14,CASSLKRANYGYTF,TGTGCCAGCAGTTTAAAGAGGGCTAACTATGGCTACACCTTC